Each of the 25 T cell receptor beta chains below was sequenced from the same sample in a study of blood T cell repertoires in COVID-19. Clones were sequenced by immunoSEQ multiplex PCR, and TCRdb holds only the in-frame ones, with some missing. This table holds 120,000 to 150,000 clones, about 88% found once. Source material: peripheral blood. All receptors come from a human donor with acute or convalescent COVID-19. The donor label of this sample is uncertain.

The chain combines TRBV7-9 with TRBJ1-1; a possible D gene is TRBD1 (5 bases). Deletions cut 5 bases from V and 3 bases from J, with 10 bases between. The CDR3 consists of 13 residues. Germline V gives CDR1 SEHNR, CDR2 FQNEAQ (reference sequence). CDR3 loop: CASSIGEYTEAFF. CDR3 nucleotides: TGTGCCAGCAGCATAGGGGAGTACACTGAAGCTTTCTTT.

This chain connects TRBV5-1 to TRBJ2-1; 8 nucleotides line up with TRBD2. The germline gives CDR1 SGHRS, CDR2 YFSETQ. The CDR3 totals 15 residues. V lost 0 bases, J lost 8 bases, and 7 bases stayed unmatched. CDR3 nucleotide sequence: TGCGCCAGCAGCTTGGTTCCGGGGGGGCACGATGAGCAGTTCTTC. Translation gives CASSLVPGGHDEQFF.

V is TRBV7-3 and J is TRBJ2-1; a possible D gene is TRBD2 (6 bases). The V end lost 5 bases, the J end lost 0 bases, and 14 bases lay between the germline ends. The CDR3 length is 16 residues. Germline CDR1 SGHTA, CDR2 FQGTGA. The CDR3 loop is CASSGMGGSSYNEQFF. The CDR3 nucleotides are TGTGCCAGCAGCGGCATGGGGGGTAGCTCCTACAATGAGCAGTTCTTC.

The rearrangement uses TRBV19 and TRBJ2-7, with 7 bases fitting TRBD1. Germline loops: CDR1 LNHDA, CDR2 SQIVND (reference sequence). The CDR3 sequence is 13 residues long. J was trimmed by 4 bases and V by 5 bases; bases with no gene match: 5. CDR3 DNA sequence: TGTGCCAGTAGTCCCCGACAGGGTTACGAGCAGTACTTC. Translated: CASSPRQGYEQYF.

The gene calls are TRBV28 and TRBJ1-4, with a tentative D call TRBD1 (5 bases). Trimming took off 8 bases at V and 1 base at J, with 5 bases between the two ends. There are 12 residues in the CDR3. Looked up from germline, CDR1 is MDHEN and CDR2 is SYDVKM. CDR3 region: CASQGTNEKLFF. In DNA, the CDR3 is TGTGCCAGCCAGGGAACTAATGAAAAACTGTTTTTT.

This clone appeared once. V is TRBV19 and J is TRBJ1-2; D might be TRBD1 (6 bases). Germline values: CDR1 LNHDA, CDR2 SQIVND (reference sequence). The CDR3 sequence is 15 residues long. V lost 3 bases, J lost 2 bases, and 13 bases lay in between. CDR3 residues: CASSMAQGRNYGYTF. The CDR3, as DNA: TGTGCCAGTAGTATGGCACAGGGACGAAACTATGGCTACACCTTC.

This clone occurred a few times. The V and J genes are TRBV19 and TRBJ1-2; possible D gene TRBD1, 5 bases. The germline V gene has CDR1 LNHDA and CDR2 SQIVND (reference sequence). The CDR3 extends over 14 amino acids. Trimming took off 6 bases at V and 8 bases at J, with 19 bases between the two ends. CDR3 protein: CASSPQDPTWGYTF. Written as DNA, the CDR3 is TGTGCCAGTAGCCCACAGGACCCTACATGGGGCTACACCTTC. The entire variable domain, with the rest obtained from reference TRBV19 and TRBJ1-2, is as follows: DGGITQSPKYLFRKEGQNVTLSCEQNLNHDAMYWYRQDPGQGLRLIYYSQIVNDFQKGDIAEGYSVSREKKESFPLTVTSAQKNPTAFYLCASSPQDPTWGYTFGSGTRLTVV.

The chain couples TRBV7-6 to TRBJ2-5; TRBD2 aligns across 7 bases. J was trimmed by 0 bases and V by 1 base; bases with no gene match: 2. The CDR3 sequence is 15 residues long. Germline assignment: CDR1 SGHVS and CDR2 FNYEAQ. As DNA, the CDR3 is TGTGCCAGCAGCTTAGTGGGGGGGTACCAAGAGACCCAGTACTTC. As protein: CASSLVGGYQETQYF.

This chain connects TRBV4-1 to TRBJ1-5; 9 bases line up with TRBD1. J gave up 7 bases and V 1 base, and 14 bases lay outside the gene matches. This CDR3 is 18 amino acids long. From germline, CDR1 is MGHRA and CDR2 YSYEKL. The CDR3 here is CASSQATGTGFYRQPQHF. For the CDR3, the DNA is TGCGCCAGCAGCCAAGCTACCGGGACAGGGTTTTATAGGCAGCCCCAGCATTTT.

CDR3 DNA sequence: TGTGCCAGCAGCAACCGGGACAGGGGGCCTGATGAGCAGTTCTTC. Encoded protein: CASSNRDRGPDEQFF. J is TRBJ2-1 and V is TRBV5-4, with TRBD1 identical over 12 bases. Germline-derived CDR1 and CDR2 are SGHNT and YYREEE (reference sequence). V was pared by 4 bases and J by 8 bases, with 7 bases of the junction left unmatched. The length of the CDR3 is 15 residues.

The V and J genes are TRBV2 and TRBJ1-1, with TRBD1 matching 9 bases. Unmatched junction bases numbered 10, after V lost 7 bases and J lost 4 bases. Looked up from germline, CDR1 is SNHLY and CDR2 is FYNNEI. The CDR3 has 15 amino acids. CDR3 sequence: CASKGPGQGFTEAFF. The CDR3 DNA reads as TGTGCCAGCAAGGGGCCGGGACAGGGATTCACTGAAGCTTTCTTT. Full variable domain (rest looked up from reference TRBV2 and TRBJ1-1): EPEVTQTPSHQVTQMGQEVILRCVPISNHLYFYWYRQILGQKVEFLVSFYNNEISEKSEIFDDQFSVERPDGSNFTLKIRSTKLEDSAMYFCASKGPGQGFTEAFFGQGTRLTVV.

The chain couples TRBV6-1 to TRBJ1-2; D gene unclear. Germline-derived CDR1 and CDR2 are MNHNS and SASEGT. Trimming left V 8 bases short and J 2 bases short, with 9 bases between. This CDR3 comprises 12 residues. The CDR3 DNA reads as TGTGCCAGCGGAACGACAAACTATGGCTACACCTTC. It specifies CASGTTNYGYTF.

The chain carries TRBV19 and TRBJ1-5; tentative D call: TRBD1 (5 bases). This CDR3 comprises 14 residues. V was pared by 9 bases and J by 7 bases, with 19 bases between. Germline V gene data show CDR1 as LNHDA and CDR2 as SQIVND (reference sequence). The CDR3 spells CASTQGSAGQPQHF. The CDR3 DNA follows: TGTGCCAGCACCCAGGGTTCGGCTGGACAGCCCCAGCATTTT.

The rearrangement uses TRBV5-6 and TRBJ2-5; 9 nucleotides align to TRBD1. CDR3 length equals 14 residues. With 3 bases clipped from V and 3 bases from J, the junction kept 3 bases outside the gene matches. Germline V gene lookup returns CDR1 SGHDT and CDR2 YYEEEE. The DNA of the CDR3 is TGTGCCAGCAGCTGGGACAGGGTGGAAGAGACCCAGTACTTC. It codes for CASSWDRVEETQYF.

This chain links TRBV19 with TRBJ2-2, with 8 bases lining up with TRBD1. The CDR3 consists of 15 residues. Per germline, CDR1 LNHDA and CDR2 SQIVND (reference sequence). Trimming took 7 bases from V and 2 from J; bases not matched to a gene: 6. The CDR3 sequence: CASMRGQGNTGELFF. The CDR3 nucleotides read TGTGCCAGTATGCGAGGACAGGGAAACACCGGGGAGCTGTTTTTT.

The chain couples TRBV19 to TRBJ1-2, with a tentative D call TRBD1 (5 bases). The CDR3 is 12 residues long. Trimming took 2 bases from V and 5 from J, leaving 6 bases between them. Germline CDR1 is LNHDA and CDR2 is SQIVND (reference sequence). The CDR3 reads CASSIQGYGYTF. CDR3 nucleotides: TGTGCCAGTAGTATACAGGGTTATGGCTACACCTTC. The variable domain in full, completed from reference TRBV19 and TRBJ1-2, reads DGGITQSPKYLFRKEGQNVTLSCEQNLNHDAMYWYRQDPGQGLRLIYYSQIVNDFQKGDIAEGYSVSREKKESFPLTVTSAQKNPTAFYLCASSIQGYGYTFGSGTRLTVV.

The chain joins TRBV7-2 to TRBJ2-5, with D tentatively TRBD2 (6 bases). Germline V gene data show CDR1 as SGHTA and CDR2 as FQGNSA. This CDR3 comprises 15 residues. V shed 1 base and J shed 4 bases, with 13 bases lying between them. CDR3 bases: TGTGCCAGCAGCTTAGGCGGACTGGGGGGAGAGACCCAGTACTTC. This sequence encodes CASSLGGLGGETQYF.

This clone was recorded once. J is TRBJ2-7 and V is TRBV30, with D hard to call. The CDR3 length is 11 residues. V was trimmed by 1 base and J by 4 bases, leaving 5 bases between them. Germline V CDR1 and CDR2: GTSNPN, SVGIG (reference sequence). Here the CDR3 DNA reads TGTGCCTGGAGTGGAGATTACGAGCAGTACTTC. Amino acid sequence: CAWSGDYEQYF.

The chain recombines TRBV14 with TRBJ2-5, with no clear D. Trimming took 3 bases from V and 5 from J, leaving 4 bases between them. The CDR3 spans 11 residues. CDR1 is SGHDN and CDR2 is FVKESK in the germline V gene. The CDR3 nucleotides read TGTGCCAGCAGCCACAGGGAGACCCAGTACTTC. Amino acid sequence: CASSHRETQYF.

The chain links TRBV7-3 to TRBJ2-1, with 9 bases fitting TRBD2. CDR3 length: 15 amino acids. The germline V gene has CDR1 SGHTA and CDR2 FQGTGA. Germline trimming cut 6 bases from V and 7 bases from J; bases unmatched to any gene: 10. The CDR3 loop is CASSLIAGAGNEQFF. The CDR3 DNA reads TGTGCCAGCAGTTTGATAGCGGGAGCGGGGAATGAGCAGTTCTTC.

The chain links TRBV9 to TRBJ2-3, with TRBD2 identical over 7 bases. V lost 3 bases, J lost 4 bases, and 14 bases stayed unmatched. This CDR3 is built from 17 residues. Per germline, CDR1 SGDLS and CDR2 YYNGEE. The CDR3 protein is CASSDPHLGGPPDTQYF. The CDR3 DNA reads as TGTGCCAGCAGCGACCCCCACTTGGGAGGGCCCCCAGATACGCAGTATTTT.

The rearrangement links TRBV14 to TRBJ2-7, with 10 bases fitting TRBD2. V gave up 0 bases and J gave up 4 bases; unmatched junction bases: 3. Germline V gene lookup returns CDR1 SGHDN and CDR2 FVKESK. CDR3 length equals 15 residues. The DNA for the CDR3 is TGTGCCAGCAGCCAAGATGGACTAGCGGCGTACGAGCAGTACGTC. As protein: CASSQDGLAAYEQYV.

The rearrangement links TRBV3-1 (or the pseudogene TRBV3-2) to TRBJ1-5; 7 positions agree with TRBD1. Trimming took 4 bases from V and 4 from J; bases not matched to a gene: 1. CDR1 LGHDT and CDR2 YNNKEL come from the germline V gene (reference sequence). The CDR3 is 13 residues long. Here the CDR3 reads CASSPGGNQPQHF. CDR3 DNA: TGTGCCAGCAGCCCAGGGGGGAATCAGCCCCAGCATTTT.

This clone appeared many times. V and J are TRBV10-3 and TRBJ2-2, with 7 nucleotides matching TRBD1. J gave up 0 bases and V 4 bases, and 8 bases lay outside the gene matches. Looked up from germline, CDR1 is ENHRY and CDR2 is SYGVKD. This CDR3 contains 17 residues. This CDR3 reads CAISVKGGRTNTGELFF. Written as DNA, the CDR3 is TGTGCCATCAGTGTGAAAGGGGGCCGGACGAACACCGGGGAGCTGTTTTTT.

The chain recombines TRBV18 with TRBJ2-1; 11 nucleotides line up with TRBD1. Unmatched junction bases numbered 11, after V lost 6 bases and J lost 7 bases. The CDR3 contains 16 residues. In germline, CDR1 is KGHSH, CDR2 LQKENI. CDR3 coding DNA: TGTGCCAGCTCGCAAACCGGGACAGGGGGTCTAAATGAGCAGTTCTTC. This sequence encodes CASSQTGTGGLNEQFF.